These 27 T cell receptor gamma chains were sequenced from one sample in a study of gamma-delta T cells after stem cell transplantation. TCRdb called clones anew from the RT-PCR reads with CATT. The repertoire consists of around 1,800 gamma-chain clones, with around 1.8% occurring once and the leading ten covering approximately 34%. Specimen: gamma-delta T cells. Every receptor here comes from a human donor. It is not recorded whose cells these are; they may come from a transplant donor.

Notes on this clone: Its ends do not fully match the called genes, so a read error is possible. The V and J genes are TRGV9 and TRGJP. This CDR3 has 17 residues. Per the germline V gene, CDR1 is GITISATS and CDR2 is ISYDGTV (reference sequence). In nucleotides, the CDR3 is TGTGCCTTGTGGGAGGTTGAAGGAGAGTCGGGCAAAAAAATCAAGGTATTT. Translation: CALWEVEGESGKKIKVF.

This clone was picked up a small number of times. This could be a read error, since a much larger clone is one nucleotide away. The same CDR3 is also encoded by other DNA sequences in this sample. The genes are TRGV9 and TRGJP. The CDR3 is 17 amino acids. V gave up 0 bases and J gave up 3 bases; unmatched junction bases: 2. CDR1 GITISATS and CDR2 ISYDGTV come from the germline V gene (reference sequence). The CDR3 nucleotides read TGTGCCTTGTGGGAGGTGCTGCAAGAGTTGGGCAAAAAAATCAAGGTATTT. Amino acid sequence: CALWEVLQELGKKIKVF.

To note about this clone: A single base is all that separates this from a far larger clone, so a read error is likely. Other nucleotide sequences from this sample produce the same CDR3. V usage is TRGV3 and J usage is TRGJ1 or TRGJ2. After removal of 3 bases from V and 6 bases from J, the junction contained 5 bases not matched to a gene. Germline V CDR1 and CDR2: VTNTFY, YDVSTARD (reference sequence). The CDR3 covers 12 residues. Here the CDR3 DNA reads TGTGCCACCTGGGACGTCGGTTATAAGAAACTCTTT. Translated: CATWDVGYKKLF.

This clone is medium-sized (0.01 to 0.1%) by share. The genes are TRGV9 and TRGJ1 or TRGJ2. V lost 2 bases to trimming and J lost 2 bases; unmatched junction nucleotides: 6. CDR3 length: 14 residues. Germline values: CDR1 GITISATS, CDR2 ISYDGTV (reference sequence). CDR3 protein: CALWEETDYYKKLF. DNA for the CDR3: TGTGCCTTGTGGGAGGAGACCGATTATTATAAGAAACTCTTT.

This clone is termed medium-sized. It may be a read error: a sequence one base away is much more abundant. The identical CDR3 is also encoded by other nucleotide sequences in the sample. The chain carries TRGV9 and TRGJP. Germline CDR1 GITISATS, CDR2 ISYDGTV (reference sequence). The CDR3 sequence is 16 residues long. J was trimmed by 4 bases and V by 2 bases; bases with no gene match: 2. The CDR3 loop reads CALWEAQELGKKIKVF. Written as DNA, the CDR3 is TGTGCCTTGTGGGAGGCTCAAGAGTTGGGCAAAAAAATCAAGGTATTT.

DNA for the CDR3: TGTGCCTTGTGGGAGGTGTTGGGTTCCGCTCTGCTCCAGTTGGGCAAAAAAATCAAGGTATTT. Its protein product is CALWEVLGSALLQLGKKIKVF. The chain employs TRGV9 and TRGJP. The CDR3 runs to 21 residues. Germline V gives CDR1 GITISATS, CDR2 ISYDGTV (reference sequence). The trim removed 0 bases at V and 8 bases at J, leaving 19 bases unmatched.

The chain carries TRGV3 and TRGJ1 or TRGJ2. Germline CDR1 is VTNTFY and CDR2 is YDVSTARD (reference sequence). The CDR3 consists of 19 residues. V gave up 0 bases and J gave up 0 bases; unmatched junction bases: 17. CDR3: CATWDRPFTKFSNYYKKLF. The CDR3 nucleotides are TGTGCCACCTGGGACAGGCCGTTCACCAAATTTTCGAATTATTATAAGAAACTCTTT.

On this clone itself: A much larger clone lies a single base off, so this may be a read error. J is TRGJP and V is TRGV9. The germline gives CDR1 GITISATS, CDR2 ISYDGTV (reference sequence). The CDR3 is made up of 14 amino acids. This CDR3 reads CASWELSGKKIKVF. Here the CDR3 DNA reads TGTGCCTCGTGGGAGCTTTCGGGCAAAAAAATCAAGGTATTT.

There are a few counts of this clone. The CDR3 nucleotides are TGTGCCACCTGGGACAGGCTAAGTTATTATAAGAAACTCTTT. Residues: CATWDRLSYYKKLF. The chain combines TRGV3 with TRGJ1 or TRGJ2. After removal of 0 bases from V and 3 bases from J, the junction contained 5 bases not matched to a gene. This CDR3 is built from 14 residues. Germline-derived CDR1 and CDR2 are VTNTFY and YDVSTARD (reference sequence).

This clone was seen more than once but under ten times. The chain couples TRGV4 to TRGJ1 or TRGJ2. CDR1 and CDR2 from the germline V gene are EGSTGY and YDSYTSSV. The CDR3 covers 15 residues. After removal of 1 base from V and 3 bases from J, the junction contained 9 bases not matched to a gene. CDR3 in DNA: TGTGCCACCTGGGATGGAAGAGGGGCTTATTATAAGAAACTCTTT. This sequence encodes CATWDGRGAYYKKLF.

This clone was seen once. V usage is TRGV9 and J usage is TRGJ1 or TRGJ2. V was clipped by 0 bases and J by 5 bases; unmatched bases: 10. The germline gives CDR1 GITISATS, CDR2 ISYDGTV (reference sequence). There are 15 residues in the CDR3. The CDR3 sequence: CALWEVEKRNYKKLF. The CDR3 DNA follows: TGTGCCTTGTGGGAGGTGGAGAAAAGAAATTATAAGAAACTCTTT.

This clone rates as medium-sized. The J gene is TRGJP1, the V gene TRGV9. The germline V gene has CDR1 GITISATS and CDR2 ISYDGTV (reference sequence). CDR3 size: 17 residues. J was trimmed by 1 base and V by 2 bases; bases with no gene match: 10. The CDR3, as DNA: TGTGCCTTGTGGGAGGGCCCCCCGGGTACCACTGGTTGGTTCAAGATATTT. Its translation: CALWEGPPGTTGWFKIF.

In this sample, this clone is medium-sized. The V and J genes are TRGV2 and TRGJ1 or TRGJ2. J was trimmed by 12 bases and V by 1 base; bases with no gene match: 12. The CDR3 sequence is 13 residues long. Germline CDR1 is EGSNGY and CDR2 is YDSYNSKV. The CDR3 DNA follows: TGTGCCACCTGGGACGGTGGGAGGAATGGGAAACTCTTT. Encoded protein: CATWDGGRNGKLF.

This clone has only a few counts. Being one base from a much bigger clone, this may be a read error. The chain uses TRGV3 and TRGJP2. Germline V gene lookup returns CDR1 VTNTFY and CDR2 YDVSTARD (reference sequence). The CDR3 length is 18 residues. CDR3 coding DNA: TGTGCCACCTGGGACATCCCAAATCTTTATAGTGGTGATTGGATCAAGACGTTT. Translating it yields CATWDIPNLYSGDWIKTF.

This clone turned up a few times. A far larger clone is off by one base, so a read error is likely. The CDR3 bases are TGTGCCACCTGGGGCGTTGGTTATAAGAAACTCTTT. Protein product: CATWGVGYKKLF. The genes are TRGV3 and TRGJ1 or TRGJ2. CDR3 length: 12 amino acids. Germline loops: CDR1 VTNTFY, CDR2 YDVSTARD (reference sequence). V gave up 5 bases and J gave up 6 bases; unmatched junction bases: 7.

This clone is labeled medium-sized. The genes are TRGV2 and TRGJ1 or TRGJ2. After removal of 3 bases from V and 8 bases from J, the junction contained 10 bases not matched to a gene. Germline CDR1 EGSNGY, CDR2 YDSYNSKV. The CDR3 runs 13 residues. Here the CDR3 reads CATWDLGPHKKLF. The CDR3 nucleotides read TGTGCCACCTGGGACTTGGGGCCGCATAAGAAACTCTTT.

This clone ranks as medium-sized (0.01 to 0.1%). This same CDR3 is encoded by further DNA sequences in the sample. The CDR3 spells CATWDGPYYKKLF. DNA for the CDR3: TGTGCCACCTGGGACGGGCCGTATTATAAGAAACTCTTT. The chain carries TRGV2 and TRGJ1 or TRGJ2. Trimming removed 0 bases from V and 4 bases from J; junction bases left unmatched: 3. The CDR3 contains 13 residues. Per germline, CDR1 EGSNGY and CDR2 YDSYNSKV.

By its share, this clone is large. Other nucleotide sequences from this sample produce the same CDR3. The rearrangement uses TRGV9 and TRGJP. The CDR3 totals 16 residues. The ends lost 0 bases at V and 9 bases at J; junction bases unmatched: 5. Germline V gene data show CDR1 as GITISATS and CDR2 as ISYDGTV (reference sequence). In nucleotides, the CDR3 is TGTGCCTTGTGGGAGGTGCGTAGGTTGGGCAAAAAAATCAAGGTATTT. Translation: CALWEVRRLGKKIKVF.

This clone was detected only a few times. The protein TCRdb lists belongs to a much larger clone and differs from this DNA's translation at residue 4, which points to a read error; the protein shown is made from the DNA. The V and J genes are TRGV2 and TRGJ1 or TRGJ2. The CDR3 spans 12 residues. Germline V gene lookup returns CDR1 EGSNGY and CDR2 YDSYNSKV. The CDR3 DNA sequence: TGTGCCACCCGGGAGGGATATTATAAGAAACTCTTT. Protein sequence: CATREGYYKKLF.

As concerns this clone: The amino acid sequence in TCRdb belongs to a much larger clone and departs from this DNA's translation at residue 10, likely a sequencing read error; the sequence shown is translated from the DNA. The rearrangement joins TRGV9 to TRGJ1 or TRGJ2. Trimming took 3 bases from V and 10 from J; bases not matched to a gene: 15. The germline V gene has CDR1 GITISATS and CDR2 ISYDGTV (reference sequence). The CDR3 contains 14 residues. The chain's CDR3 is CALWEPTPLQKKLF. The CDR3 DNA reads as TGTGCCTTGTGGGAGCCTACCCCCCTTCAGAAGAAACTCTTT.

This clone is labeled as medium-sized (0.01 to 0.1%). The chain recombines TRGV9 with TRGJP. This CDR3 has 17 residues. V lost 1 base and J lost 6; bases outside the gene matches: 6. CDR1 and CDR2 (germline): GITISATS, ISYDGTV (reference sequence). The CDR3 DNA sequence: TGTGCCTTGTGGGAGGTTGAAGGAGAGTTGGGCAAAAAAATCAAGGTATTT. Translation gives CALWEVEGELGKKIKVF.

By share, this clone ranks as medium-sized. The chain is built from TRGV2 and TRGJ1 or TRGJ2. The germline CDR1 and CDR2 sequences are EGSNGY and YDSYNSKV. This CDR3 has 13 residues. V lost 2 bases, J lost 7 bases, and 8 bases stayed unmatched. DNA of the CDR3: TGTGCCACCTGGGACGACCAAGGCTATAAGAAACTCTTT. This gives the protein CATWDDQGYKKLF.

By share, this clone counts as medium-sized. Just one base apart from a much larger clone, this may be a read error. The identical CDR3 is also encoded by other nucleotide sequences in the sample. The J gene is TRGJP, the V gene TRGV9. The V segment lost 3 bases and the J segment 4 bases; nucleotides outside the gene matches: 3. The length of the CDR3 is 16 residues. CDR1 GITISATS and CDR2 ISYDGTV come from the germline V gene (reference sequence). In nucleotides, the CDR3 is TGTGCCTTGTGGGAGTTTCAAGAGTTGGGCAAAAAAATCAAGGTATTT. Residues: CALWEFQELGKKIKVF.

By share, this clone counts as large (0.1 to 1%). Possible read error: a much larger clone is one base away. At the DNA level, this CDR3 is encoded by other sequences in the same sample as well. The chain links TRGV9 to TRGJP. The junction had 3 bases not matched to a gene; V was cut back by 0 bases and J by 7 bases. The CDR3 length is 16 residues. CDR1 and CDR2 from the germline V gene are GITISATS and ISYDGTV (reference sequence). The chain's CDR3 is CALWEVQELGKKIKVF. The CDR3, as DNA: TGTGCCTTGTGGGAGGTGCAGGAGTTGGGCAAAAAAATCAAGGTATTT.

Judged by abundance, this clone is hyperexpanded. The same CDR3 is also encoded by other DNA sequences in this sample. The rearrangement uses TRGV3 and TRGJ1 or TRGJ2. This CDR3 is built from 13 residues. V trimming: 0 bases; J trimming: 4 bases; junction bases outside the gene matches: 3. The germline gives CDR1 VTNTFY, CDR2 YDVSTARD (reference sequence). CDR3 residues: CATWDRLYYKKLF. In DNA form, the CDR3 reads TGTGCCACCTGGGACAGGCTCTATTATAAGAAACTCTTT.

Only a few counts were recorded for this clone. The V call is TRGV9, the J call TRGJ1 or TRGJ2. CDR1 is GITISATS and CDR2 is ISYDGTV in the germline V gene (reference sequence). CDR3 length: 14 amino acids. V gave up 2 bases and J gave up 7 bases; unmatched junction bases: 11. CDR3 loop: CALWEDLRGYKKLF. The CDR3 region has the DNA TGTGCCTTGTGGGAGGACTTAAGGGGGTATAAGAAACTCTTT.

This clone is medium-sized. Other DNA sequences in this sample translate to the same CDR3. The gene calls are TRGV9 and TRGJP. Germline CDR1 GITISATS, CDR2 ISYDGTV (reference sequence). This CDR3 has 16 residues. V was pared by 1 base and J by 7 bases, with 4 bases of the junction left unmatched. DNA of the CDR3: TGTGCCTTGTGGGAGGTCCCGGAGTTGGGCAAAAAAATCAAGGTATTT. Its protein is CALWEVPELGKKIKVF.